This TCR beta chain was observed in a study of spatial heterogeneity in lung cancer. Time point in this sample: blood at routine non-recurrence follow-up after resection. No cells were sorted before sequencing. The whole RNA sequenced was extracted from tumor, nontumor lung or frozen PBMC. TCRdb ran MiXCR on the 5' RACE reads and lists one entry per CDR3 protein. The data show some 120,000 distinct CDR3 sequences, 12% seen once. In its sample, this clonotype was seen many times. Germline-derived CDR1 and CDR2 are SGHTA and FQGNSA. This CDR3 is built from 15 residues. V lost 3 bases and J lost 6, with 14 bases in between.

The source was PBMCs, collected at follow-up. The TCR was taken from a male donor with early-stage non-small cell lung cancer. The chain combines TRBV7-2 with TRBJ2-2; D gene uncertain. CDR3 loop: CASSLFPVPAGELFF. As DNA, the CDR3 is TGTGCCAGCAGCTTGTTCCCGGTGCCTGCCGGGGAGCTGTTTTTT.